A selection of T cell receptor beta chains follows, all from one sample in a study of cytomegalovirus exposure and HLA in healthy donors. The method was immunoSEQ multiplex PCR; TCRdb's version includes in-frame clones alone and lacks a portion of them. The table has about 160,000 clones, nearly 80% seen once; the top ten hold about 1%. The sequenced material came from PBMCs. These receptors all stem from a woman aged 45-60 years in good health and CMV-seropositive. Both conserved end residues are part of each CDR3. A D gene is named only where the DNA matches it firmly. The size field is filled for only some rows; it gives once, few, many or a size class.

d_call,v_call,cdr3_length,j_call,clone_size,cdr3_nt,cdr3_aa
TRBD1,TRBV2,13,TRBJ2-7,NA,TGTGCCAGCAGTCGAACAGGGGGGAACGAGCAGTACTTC,CASSRTGGNEQYF
NA,TRBV7-7,13,TRBJ1-5,NA,TGTGCTAGCAGCTTATCGTCAGATCAGCCCCAGCATTTT,CASSLSSDQPQHF
NA,TRBV7-2,15,TRBJ1-2,NA,TGTGCCAGCAGCCCGAGCCAGGGGAACAACTATGGCTACACCTTC,CASSPSQGNNYGYTF
NA,TRBV10-1,13,TRBJ1-2,NA,TGCGCCAGCAGTGAGTCGACTAATTATGGCTACACCTTC,CASSESTNYGYTF
TRBD1,TRBV18,13,TRBJ2-4,NA,TGTGCCAGCTCTCAAGGACAGGGGGACATTCAGTACTTC,CASSQGQGDIQYF
NA,TRBV18,14,TRBJ1-3,NA,TGTGCCAGCTCACCACTGGAACAGGGAAACACCATATATTTT,CASSPLEQGNTIYF
NA,TRBV7-2,12,TRBJ2-3,NA,TGTGCCAGCAGCTTTATGTCAGATACGCAGTATTTT,CASSFMSDTQYF
NA,TRBV2,14,TRBJ1-1,NA,TGTGCCAGCAGTCTGTCCCAGGGAGGGACTGAAGCTTTCTTT,CASSLSQGGTEAFF
TRBD1,TRBV2,15,TRBJ1-2,NA,TGTGCCAGCACCTCCGGTCCCGACAGGGGGAATGGCTACACCTTC,CASTSGPDRGNGYTF
TRBD1,TRBV2,16,TRBJ1-1,few,TGTGCCAGCAGTGGAACGGGACAGCAAATGAACACTGAAGCTTTCTTT,CASSGTGQQMNTEAFF
TRBD1,TRBV30,16,TRBJ1-1,NA,TGTGCCTGGAGACGCTCAAGGACAGGGAGCAACACTGAAGCTTTCTTT,CAWRRSRTGSNTEAFF
NA,TRBV9,15,TRBJ1-4,NA,TGTGCCAGCAGCGTAGGCCCGGGGAAGGATGAAAAACTGTTTTTT,CASSVGPGKDEKLFF
TRBD1,TRBV6-1,15,TRBJ1-5,NA,TGTGCCAGCAGTTTCGACAGGGGTAGCAATCAGCCCCAGCATTTT,CASSFDRGSNQPQHF
NA,TRBV5-1,15,TRBJ2-3,NA,TGCGCCAGCAGCTTTAACGGGGGTAGCACAGATACGCAGTATTTT,CASSFNGGSTDTQYF
TRBD2,TRBV11-2,16,TRBJ2-3,NA,TGTGCCAGCAGCTTAAGACTAGCGGGAGGGGCAGATACGCAGTATTTT,CASSLRLAGGADTQYF
TRBD1,TRBV9,14,TRBJ1-1,NA,TGTGCCAGCAGCTCACAGGGGATGAACACTGAAGCTTTCTTT,CASSSQGMNTEAFF
NA,TRBV6-5,13,TRBJ1-2,NA,TGTGCCAGCCGGGGAGGGGTCAACTATGGCTACACCTTC,CASRGGVNYGYTF
NA,TRBV5-6,16,TRBJ2-5,NA,TGTGCCAGCAGCCTCGGGTGGGGGGTCGACCAAGAGACCCAGTACTTC,CASSLGWGVDQETQYF
TRBD1,TRBV10-3,17,TRBJ1-2,NA,TGTGCCATCAAGAGAGCGAGGGCAGGGGGTATCGACTATGGCTACACCTTC,CAIKRARAGGIDYGYTF
NA,TRBV7-9,14,TRBJ2-5,few,TGTGCCAGCAGAAAAGGGGGGGCGGAAGAGACCCAGTACTTC,CASRKGGAEETQYF
NA,TRBV11-2,16,TRBJ1-2,NA,TGTGCCAGCAGGAGCCTGGGAGGACGGATTAACTATGGCTACACCTTC,CASRSLGGRINYGYTF
TRBD2,TRBV11-2,15,TRBJ2-5,NA,TGTGCCAGCAGCCTCGTAGCGGGGGGTCAGGAGACCCAGTACTTC,CASSLVAGGQETQYF
NA,TRBV7-9,13,TRBJ2-7,once,TGTGCCAGCAGCTTATCCGACATTTACGAGCAGTACTTC,CASSLSDIYEQYF
TRBD1,TRBV5-1,13,TRBJ1-1,NA,TGCGCCAGCAGCGATCAGGGGACAGGGGGAGCTTTCTTT,CASSDQGTGGAFF
NA,TRBV2,13,TRBJ1-2,NA,TGTGCCAGCAGTGCATCACAGAACTATGGCTACACCTTC,CASSASQNYGYTF
TRBD2,TRBV5-1,15,TRBJ2-1,few,TGCGCCAGCAGCTTGGGGACTAGCGCACGCAATGAGCAGTTCTTC,CASSLGTSARNEQFF
TRBD1,TRBV7-2,13,TRBJ2-1,NA,TGTGCCAGCAGCGGCGATCGACAGGGGGCTCTGTTCTTC,CASSGDRQGALFF
TRBD1,TRBV4-1,18,TRBJ2-5,NA,TGCGCCAGCAGCCCTCGACCTCAAATACAGGGGTGGGAGGAGACCCAGTACTTC,CASSPRPQIQGWEETQYF
TRBD2,TRBV11-2,17,TRBJ2-7,NA,TGTGCCAGCACCCCCGAGGGGAGCGGGGGTTTAACCTACGAGCAGTACTTC,CASTPEGSGGLTYEQYF
TRBD1,TRBV19,14,TRBJ2-5,NA,TGTGCCAGTAGTATGACAGGGGGGCGAGAGACCCAGTACTTC,CASSMTGGRETQYF
NA,TRBV7-8,16,TRBJ2-3,NA,TGTGCCAGCAGCTTGGACTTAACCCCTGGGACAGATACGCAGTATTTT,CASSLDLTPGTDTQYF
NA,TRBV5-1,16,TRBJ2-2,NA,TGCGCCAGCATGCCCATTCCGGGAACCTACACCGGGGAGCTGTTTTTT,CASMPIPGTYTGELFF
TRBD1,TRBV7-2,14,TRBJ2-3,NA,TGTGCCAGCAGCCGACAGGGGGGCACAGATACGCAGTATTTT,CASSRQGGTDTQYF
NA,TRBV29-1,13,TRBJ2-1,NA,TGCAGCGTTGTTGTGAGCTCCTACAATGAGCAGTTCTTC,CSVVVSSYNEQFF
NA,TRBV9,15,TRBJ2-2,NA,TGTGCCAGCAGCCCCCGGACAGAGAACACCGGGGAGCTGTTTTTT,CASSPRTENTGELFF
NA,TRBV7-2,11,TRBJ2-3,NA,TGTGCCAGCGCCCTGGGCAATACGCAGTATTTT,CASALGNTQYF
NA,TRBV5-4,13,TRBJ2-7,once,TGTGCCAGCAGGAGTAGCACCAGCTACGAGCAGTACTTC,CASRSSTSYEQYF